This T cell receptor beta chain was sequenced during a study of shared clonotypes between healthy human individuals. Method: immunoSEQ multiplex PCR; TCRdb's copy keeps in-frame clones and lacks some. The table has over 2 million clones, less than 95% seen once. Terminally differentiated effector memory CD45RA+ cells were left out of the naive CD8 fraction, which was CD45RO-negative and positively selected for CCR7. The CDR3 has 13 amino acids. V lost 5 bases to trimming and J lost 6 bases; unmatched junction nucleotides: 3. In germline, CDR1 is WNHNN, CDR2 SYGVQD (reference sequence). The sequence came from a man between 18 and 29 years old in good health. What was sequenced was naive CD8+ T cells sorted from blood. V is TRBV10-1 and J is TRBJ2-7, with 11 bases identical to TRBD1. The DNA of the CDR3 is TGCGCCAGCAGTTGGACAGGGGGCTCCGAGCAGTACTTC. Translated: CASSWTGGSEQYF.